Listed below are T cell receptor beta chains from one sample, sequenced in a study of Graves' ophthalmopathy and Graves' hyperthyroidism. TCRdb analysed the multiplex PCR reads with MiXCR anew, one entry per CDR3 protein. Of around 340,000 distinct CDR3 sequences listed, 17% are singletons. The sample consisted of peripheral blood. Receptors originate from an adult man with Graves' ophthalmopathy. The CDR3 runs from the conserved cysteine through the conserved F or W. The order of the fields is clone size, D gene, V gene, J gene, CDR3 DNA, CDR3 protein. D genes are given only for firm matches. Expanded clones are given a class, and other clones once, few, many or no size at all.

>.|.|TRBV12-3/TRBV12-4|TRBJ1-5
TGTGCCAGCAGTTTTTCAACGGGGCAGATTCAGCCCCAGCATTTT
CASSFSTGQIQPQHF
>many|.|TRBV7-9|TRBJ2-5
TGTGCCAGCAGGTTCCGAGGGCAAGAGACCCAGTACTTC
CASRFRGQETQYF
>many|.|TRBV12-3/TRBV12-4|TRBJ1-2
.
CASSSSDRLYGYTF
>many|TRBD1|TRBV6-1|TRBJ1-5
TGTGCCAGCCTAGACAGGGATTCTTTCAGCAATCAGCCCCAGCATTTT
CASLDRDSFSNQPQHF
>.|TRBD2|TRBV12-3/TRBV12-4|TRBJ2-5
TGTGCCAGCACTTTGACTAGCGGGGGTGGAGAGACCCAGTACTTC
CASTLTSGGGETQYF
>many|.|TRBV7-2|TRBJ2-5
TGTGCCAGCAGCCGCCAGGTGGTACGGGAGACCCAGTACTTC
CASSRQVVRETQYF
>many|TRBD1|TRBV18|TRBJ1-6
TGTGCCAGCTCACTCCAGGGGGCTAAAAATTCACCCCTCCACTTT
CASSLQGAKNSPLHF
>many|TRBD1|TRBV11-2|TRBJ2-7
TGTGCCAGCAGCTTATTTGGGGGACAGGGGTACGAGCAGTACTTC
CASSLFGGQGYEQYF
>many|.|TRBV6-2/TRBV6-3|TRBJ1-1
TGTGCCAGCAGTTACGTGCTCACTGAAGCTTTCTTT
CASSYVLTEAFF
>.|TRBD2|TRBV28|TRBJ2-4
TGTGCCAGCAGTTTACCTAGCGGGAGGGCCGTAAACATTCAGTACTTC
CASSLPSGRAVNIQYF
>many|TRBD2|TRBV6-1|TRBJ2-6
TGTGCCAGCGCGGGAGGGGGCTCTGGGGCCAACGTCCTGACTTTC
CASAGGGSGANVLTF
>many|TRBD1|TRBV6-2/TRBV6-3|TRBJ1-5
TGTGCCAGCAGATCGCCAGGGGGGATCAATCAGCCCCAGCATTTT
CASRSPGGINQPQHF
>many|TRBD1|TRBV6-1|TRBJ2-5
TGTGCCAGTAGGTCGTGGACAGGGGGCGCAGAGACCCAGTACTTC
CASRSWTGGAETQYF
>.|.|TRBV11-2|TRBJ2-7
TGTGCCAGCAGCTTCGGTAGCGGACAGGAGAGGGAGCAGTACTTC
CASSFGSGQEREQYF
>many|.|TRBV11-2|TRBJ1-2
TGTGCCAGCAGCTTAGGGGGTAATGGCTACACCTTC
CASSLGGNGYTF
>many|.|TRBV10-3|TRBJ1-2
TGTGCCACCGTTTCAGAGCTATGGTCTAACTATGGCTACACCTTC
CATVSELWSNYGYTF
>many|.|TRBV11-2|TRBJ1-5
TGTGCCAGCAGCTTAGGATTAAGGGGCTATCAGCCCCAGCATTTT
CASSLGLRGYQPQHF
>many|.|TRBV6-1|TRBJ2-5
TGTGCCAGCAGTGAATGGGGGGAGACCCAGTACTTC
CASSEWGETQYF
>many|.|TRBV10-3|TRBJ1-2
TGTGCCATCGCCCTCGGGGGCGGCTATGGCTACACCTTC
CAIALGGGYGYTF
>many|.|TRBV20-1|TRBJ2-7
TGCAGTGCTAGAGATCCAAGGGTGGCTAACGAGCAGTACTTC
CSARDPRVANEQYF
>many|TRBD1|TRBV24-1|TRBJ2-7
TGTGCCACCAGTGACCGACGACAGGGGAAGTACGAGCAGTACTTC
CATSDRRQGKYEQYF
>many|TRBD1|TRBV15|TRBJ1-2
TGTGCCACCAACCGGGACAGGGCTGTGTATGGCTACACCTTC
CATNRDRAVYGYTF
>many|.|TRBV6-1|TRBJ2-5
TGTGCCAGCAGTCAGCTACCAGAGACCCAGTACTTC
CASSQLPETQYF
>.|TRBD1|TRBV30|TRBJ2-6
TGTGCCTGGACAGGGGGCCCCATAGTTGGGGCCAACGTCCTGACTTTC
CAWTGGPIVGANVLTF
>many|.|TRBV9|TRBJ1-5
TGTGCCAGCAGCGTTTCCGGTACCCCCAATGAGCCCCAGCATTTT
CASSVSGTPNEPQHF
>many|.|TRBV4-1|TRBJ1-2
TGCGCCAGCAGCCAAGATTCAGGGGCAGGCTATGGCTACACCTTC
CASSQDSGAGYGYTF
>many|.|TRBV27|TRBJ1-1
TGTGCCAGCAGGGGGACGATGAACACTGAAGCTTTCTTT
CASRGTMNTEAFF
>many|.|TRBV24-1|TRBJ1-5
TGTGCCACCAGTGAGGGGGTCCCCGGTCAGCCCCAGCATTTT
CATSEGVPGQPQHF
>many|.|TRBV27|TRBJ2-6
TGTGCCAGCAGTTTATATGGGGCCAACGTCCTGACTTTC
CASSLYGANVLTF
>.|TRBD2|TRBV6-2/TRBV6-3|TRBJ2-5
TGTGCCAGCAGTAGAGCTAGCGGGGGGTTTACGGAGACCCAGTACTTC
CASSRASGGFTETQYF
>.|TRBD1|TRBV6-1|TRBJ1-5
TGTGCCAGCGGAGTGGGGACAGGTAGCAATCAGCCCCAGCATTTT
CASGVGTGSNQPQHF
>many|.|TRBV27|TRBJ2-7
TGTGCGGTGGCCGCGAGCTTGTTCCACGAGCAGTACTTC
CAVAASLFHEQYF
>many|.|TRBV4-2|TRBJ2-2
TGTGCCAGCAGCCAAGAGGGCCGAGCTAGTAGCACCGGGGAGCTGTTTTTT
CASSQEGRASSTGELFF
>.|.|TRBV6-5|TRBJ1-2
TGTGCCAGCAGTTACTCGTTCCTGACAGATCGTAACTATGGCTACACCTTC
CASSYSFLTDRNYGYTF
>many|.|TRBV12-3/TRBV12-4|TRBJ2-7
TGTGCCAGCAGTCCGGACTACGAGCAGTACTTC
CASSPDYEQYF
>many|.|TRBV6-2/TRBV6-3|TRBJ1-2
TGTGCCAGCAGTTACTCGGCTCGGGCCTCAGGGACCTATGGCTACACCTTC
CASSYSARASGTYGYTF
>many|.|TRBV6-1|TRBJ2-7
TGTGCCAGCACCGAGGGCGGGTGGGTCTACGAGCAGTACTTC
CASTEGGWVYEQYF
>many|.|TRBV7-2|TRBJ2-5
TGTGCCAGCAGCTTCTCACAGGGAAATGGAGAGACCCAGTACTTC
CASSFSQGNGETQYF
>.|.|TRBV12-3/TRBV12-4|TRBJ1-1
TGTGCCAGCAGTTTTTTTCGACTGGGGACTGAAGCTTTCTTT
CASSFFRLGTEAFF
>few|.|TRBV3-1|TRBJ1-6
TGTGCCAGCAGCCACGTGGCGGGGAACCCCTATAATTCACCCCTCCACTTT
CASSHVAGNPYNSPLHF
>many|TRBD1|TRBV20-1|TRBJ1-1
TGCAGTGGGTCTACAGGGGGAGACACTGAAGCTTTCTTT
CSGSTGGDTEAFF
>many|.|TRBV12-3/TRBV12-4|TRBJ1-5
TGTGCCAGCAGTTTAGAGGGGGGGCGGCAGCCCCAGCATTTT
CASSLEGGRQPQHF
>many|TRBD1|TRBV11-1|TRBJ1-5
TGTGCCAGCAGCGCCTGGGACAGGGGAAGCAATCAGCCCCAGCATTTT
CASSAWDRGSNQPQHF
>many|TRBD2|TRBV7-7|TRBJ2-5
TGTGCTAGCAGCTTAGCGGGCGGTCCCGAAGAAACCCAGTACTTC
CASSLAGGPEETQYF
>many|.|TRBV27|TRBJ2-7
TGTGCCAGCAGTTTATTTGTAGGGGCCGAGCAGTACTTC
CASSLFVGAEQYF